This entry is about one T cell receptor beta chain. Its antigen is unidentified. This entry belongs to a study of T cell repertoires in cytomegalovirus infection. V was cut by 5 bases and J by 5 bases, with 13 bases left in between. Germline V gene sequence: CDR1 MNHNS, CDR2 SASEGT. The CDR3 loop spans 13 amino acids. TCRdb reanalysed the reads using MiXCR and keeps one entry per CDR3 protein. The sample gives about 500,000 distinct CDR3 sequences, roughly a third of which show up once; around a sixth is in the top ten. The sequence derives from a human donor in good health (CMV status not recorded). Some clones in this sample may be carry-over from other donors' samples. The V gene is TRBV6-1, the J gene TRBJ2-7; perhaps TRBD1 as D (6 bases). The sequencing here drew on cultured PBMCs, taken from culture after CMV antigen stimulation. The CDR3 DNA reads TGTGCCAGCAGTCCTCGCTGGGGGCACGAGCAGTACTTC. Its translation is CASSPRWGHEQYF.